Given below is one T cell receptor beta chain in context. This CDR3 has 15 amino acids. The germline V gene encodes CDR1 MNHNS and CDR2 SASEGT. V lost 4 bases to trimming and J lost 3 bases, with 12 bases between them. The sample comes from a study of early T cells in non-severe SARS-CoV-2 infection. Unique molecular identifiers were attached to individual cDNA molecules. MiXCR, run by TCRdb on the 5' RACE reads, gives a single entry per CDR3 protein. Here the sample spans some 62,000 distinct CDR3 sequences, roughly a tenth being singletons. The genes are TRBV6-1 and TRBJ2-2; D may be TRBD1 (6 bases). The receptor comes from an adult who was a healthcare worker with PCR-confirmed SARS-CoV-2 infection or an uninfected control (not recorded which). The sequenced material came from whole blood. The CDR3 DNA reads TGTGCCAGCAGTGTGACGGACAGCTACACCGGGGAGCTGTTTTTT. Translating it yields CASSVTDSYTGELFF.